Sequencing of this TCR beta chain was carried out in a study of shared clonotypes between healthy human individuals (dated by TCRdb to between 2020 and 2021). About the investigation overall: The cohort included a few men and a couple of women between 18 and 49 years of age. For each donor, three plates each were used for CD4 naive and CD4 memory, two plates were used for CD8 naive, and one plate was used for CD8 memory. The study deeply sequenced blood TCR repertoires of five healthy adults to estimate repertoire size and the extent of clonotype sharing between individuals. To increase sequencing depth and limit assay-specific biases, different laboratories used diverse techniques to prepare libraries and sequence TCR repertoires. Per donor, leukapheresis produced somewhere between about 0.8 and 9.5 billion PBMCs. Study-level results and caveats: The genetic and exposure-history diversity represented was limited by the small number of donors. Across several donors, approximately 5% of naive CD4, approximately 3.6% of naive CD8, about 2% of memory CD4, and over 0.35% of memory CD8 clonotypes were shared. Clonotypes shared by all four sorted-subset donors showed higher generation probabilities than non-shared clonotypes. Rarefaction of sorted-subset datasets indicated incomplete sequencing despite the large sequencing depth. Sampling was limited to blood, and TCR repertoires in tissue likely differ from TCR repertoires in blood. Pairwise subsampling indicated that sequencing depth was expected to affect the degree of clonotype sharing among donors. Naive subsets generally had larger estimated clonotype richness than memory subsets.

CD8 naive samples consisted of CD45RO-negative cells that were positively selected for CCR7, yielding a CD45RA+CCR7+ population without TemRA cells. The donors were healthy, HIV-negative adults with no recently reported acute infections or vaccinations. Every donor was a Caucasian adult living in Nashville, Tennessee, USA. After blood collection by leukapheresis, PBMCs were isolated using Ficoll-Histopaque density gradient centrifugation and then cryopreserved in the vapor phase of liquid nitrogen. Analytical flow cytometry was used to check the purity and quantity of each magnetically sorted T cell population. Genomic DNA was isolated from every sorted fraction and measured by UV absorbance on a Nanodrop 2000c. The CDR3 runs 16 residues from the cysteine to the phenylalanine. Left in the record is the CDR3 DNA by itself, 48 bases read in frame from the first base. After removal of 4 bases from V and 6 bases from J, the junction retains 7 bases not matched to a gene. CDR1 LNHDA and CDR2 SQIVND are derived from the germline V gene (reference sequence).

Using the deep immunoSEQ assay, TCR CDR3 regions were amplified from genomic DNA by multiplex PCR. Genomic DNA extracted from each cell subset was distributed evenly over all wells of several immunoSEQ 96-well plates, and each plate served as one replicate. Each replicate PCR for sorted subsets received approximately 200 ng genomic DNA, equal to roughly 29,000 T cell genomes. The purified libraries were quantified using a Qubit 3.0 fluorometer, sized with a Bioanalyzer 2100, and then quantified again using the KAPA Library Quantification kit. Every immunoSEQ 96-well plate was sequenced on a separate single-read 150-cycle Illumina NextSeq 550 flow cell. As for the original processing: Because the immunoSEQ output included only junctional sequences and no quality scores, the filtering could not be the same as the filtering used for full-length reads. Sequences were annotated with PyIR, a Python wrapper for IgBLAST v1.9, using IMGT germline references to assign V/J genes and CDR3. Reads with weak V/J assignments (E-value above 1e-6), missing CDR3, stop codons, out-of-frame junctions, or ambiguous translated residues were removed. V3J clonotypes were defined as sequences sharing the same inferred V gene, J gene, and CDR3 amino acid sequence. To compute the percentage overlap between repertoires, the number of shared unique clonotypes was divided by the size of the smaller repertoire. Repertoire richness was assessed with RTK rarefaction, the Chao1 estimator, and Recon v2.1 estimates of unobserved clonotypes. For all TCRbeta clonotypes obtained by the gDNA method from a few donors, generation probabilities were computed with OLGA. TCRdb mirrors the immuneACCESS table, restricted to in-frame sequences. Some clones are absent from its copies; in checked studies, under half trace to an unresolved V gene, and the reason for the others is unknown. V, J and clone size were drawn from that table, and D and trimming were deduced from the DNA. Across this sample there are about 800,000 clones, with 95% to 97% seen only once. The top ten clones comprise about 0.21% of the sample.

To note about this clone: Its target antigen remains unknown. One base away there is no much larger clone; base qualities are not given.

This TCR was recovered from a man aged 25-45 years in good health. The sample comprised naive CD8+ T cells sorted from blood. The meaning of the sample's cell subset or site label: CD45RA+CCR7+. The chain is made from TRBV19 and TRBJ2-2, with 11 bases aligning to TRBD1. The nucleotide sequence reads as follows: TGTGCCAGTAGTACCGGACAGGGGGCTTTGCCCGGGGAGCTGTTTTTT. Translated, it gives CASSTGQGALPGELFF.